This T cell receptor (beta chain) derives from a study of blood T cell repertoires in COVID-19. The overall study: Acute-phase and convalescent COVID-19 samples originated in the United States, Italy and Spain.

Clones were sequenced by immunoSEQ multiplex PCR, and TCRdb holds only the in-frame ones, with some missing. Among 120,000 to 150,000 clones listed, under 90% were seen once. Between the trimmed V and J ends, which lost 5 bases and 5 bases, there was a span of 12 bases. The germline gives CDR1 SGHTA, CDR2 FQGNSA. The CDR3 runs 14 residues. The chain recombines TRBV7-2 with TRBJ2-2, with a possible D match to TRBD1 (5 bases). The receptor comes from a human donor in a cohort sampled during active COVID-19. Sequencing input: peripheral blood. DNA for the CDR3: TGTGCCAGCAGCGAATTCGACAGTACCGGGGAGCTGTTTTTT. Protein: CASSEFDSTGELFF.